The 10 T cell receptor beta chains reported below all come from one sample, sequenced in a study of long-term antiretroviral therapy in people with HIV. An immunoSEQ assay, version v3.0, was performed at survey level. The table came from immunoSEQ multiplex PCR; TCRdb's copy has only in-frame clones and leaves some out. The sample has about 21,000 clones, more than 75% seen once; the top ten hold 3% to 4%. The source material was unsorted PBMCs, sampled 2.3 years after starting antiretroviral therapy. The receptors derive from a man aged 60 to 75 with HIV.

This chain links TRBV2 with TRBJ1-2; D ambiguous. Trimming left V 8 bases short and J 2 bases short, with 9 bases between. The CDR3 is made up of 12 amino acids. The germline V gene has CDR1 SNHLY and CDR2 FYNNEI. The CDR3 DNA reads TGTGCCAGCCACCCTGGCAACTATGGCTACACCTTC. It yields the protein CASHPGNYGYTF. Using reference TRBV2 and TRBJ1-2 for the parts outside the CDR3, the full variable domain is EPEVTQTPSHQVTQMGQEVILRCVPISNHLYFYWYRQILGQKVEFLVSFYNNEISEKSEIFDDQFSVERPDGSNFTLKIRSTKLEDSAMYFCASHPGNYGYTFGSGTRLTVV.

This rearrangement joins TRBV18 to TRBJ2-5; D is unresolved. Germline loops: CDR1 KGHSH, CDR2 LQKENI. V shed 2 bases and J shed 0 bases, with 1 base lying between them. The CDR3 contains 12 residues. CDR3 protein: CASSPYQETQYF. The CDR3 DNA reads as TGTGCCAGCTCACCATACCAAGAGACCCAGTACTTC. Together with reference TRBV18 and TRBJ2-5, the CDR3 gives the full variable domain: NAGVMQNPRHLVRRRGQEARLRCSPMKGHSHVYWYRQLPEEGLKFMVYLQKENIIDESGMPKERFSAEFPKEGPSILRIQQVVRGDSAAYFCASSPYQETQYFGPGTRLLVL.

This chain links TRBV5-1 with TRBJ2-3; no clear D. The CDR3 loop spans 13 amino acids. The V gene's germline CDR1 is SGHRS and CDR2 YFSETQ. V was trimmed by 0 bases and J by 2 bases, leaving 4 bases between them. CDR3 DNA sequence: TGCGCCAGCAGCTTGGAAATCACAGATACGCAGTATTTT. The encoded protein is CASSLEITDTQYF.

The chain combines TRBV5-1 with TRBJ2-5; the D is unclear. V lost 2 bases to trimming and J lost 5 bases, with 10 bases between them. From germline, CDR1 is SGHRS and CDR2 YFSETQ. The CDR3 loop spans 13 amino acids. The CDR3 here is CASSFAGGETQYF. For the CDR3, the DNA is TGCGCCAGCAGCTTTGCAGGCGGTGAGACCCAGTACTTC.

The chain is built from TRBV5-1 and TRBJ2-7; no clear D gene. The V gene lost 0 bases and the J gene lost 0 bases, with 7 bases spanning the gap. Per germline, CDR1 SGHRS and CDR2 YFSETQ. The CDR3 contains 14 residues. The CDR3 region is CASSLDIVSYEQYF. In DNA, the CDR3 is TGCGCCAGCAGCTTGGATATAGTCTCCTACGAGCAGTACTTC.

V gene TRBV30 combines with J gene TRBJ2-7; no firm D call. The CDR3 sequence is 12 residues long. Trimming stripped 5 bases from V and 3 bases from J, with 11 bases between. Germline V lookup: CDR1 GTSNPN, CDR2 SVGIG (reference sequence). As DNA, the CDR3 is TGTGCCTGGTCGAACAGCATCTACGAGCAGTACTTC. Residues: CAWSNSIYEQYF.

This chain joins TRBV5-4 and TRBJ2-5, with unresolved D. The CDR3 runs to 14 residues. Trimming shortened V by 1 base and J by 1 base, and 8 bases separated the two germline ends. The germline CDR1 and CDR2 sequences are SGHNT and YYREEE (reference sequence). The CDR3 loop reads CASSLKVFQETQYF. In DNA form, the CDR3 reads TGTGCCAGCAGCTTGAAAGTTTTCCAAGAGACCCAGTACTTC. Full variable domain (missing parts from reference TRBV5-4 and TRBJ2-5): ETGVTQSPTHLIKTRGQQVTLRCSSQSGHNTVSWYQQALGQGPQFIFQYYREEENGRGNFPPRFSGLQFPNYSSELNVNALELDDSALYLCASSLKVFQETQYFGPGTRLLVL.

This clone has only a few counts. J is TRBJ2-7 and V is TRBV7-9, with 7 bases identical to TRBD2. Germline CDR1 reads SEHNR; CDR2 reads FQNEAQ (reference sequence). Trimming cost V 5 bases and J 6 bases; bases outside gene matches: 10. This CDR3 contains 14 residues. DNA for the CDR3: TGTGCCAGCAGCCGACGGGAGGCTAGTGCCGAGCAGTACTTC. Its protein is CASSRREASAEQYF.

The V call is TRBV5-8, the J call TRBJ2-3; D may match TRBD1 or TRBD2 (5 bases each). Germline lookup yields CDR1 SGHTS and CDR2 YDEGEE. Trimming shortened V by 2 bases and J by 6 bases, and 7 bases separated the two germline ends. CDR3 length: 12 amino acids. CDR3 sequence: CASSLWGDTQYF. CDR3 bases: TGTGCCAGCAGCTTATGGGGGGATACGCAGTATTTT.

This sequence joins TRBV5-1 and TRBJ1-1, with a weak D call TRBD1 (6 bases). The germline CDR1 and CDR2 sequences are SGHRS and YFSETQ. The CDR3 sequence is 15 residues long. V gave up 0 bases and J gave up 3 bases, with 12 bases separating them. The CDR3: CASSLAQGSYTEAFF. The CDR3 DNA sequence: TGCGCCAGCAGCTTGGCACAGGGCAGTTACACTGAAGCTTTCTTT.